These 26 T cell receptor beta chains came from one sample sequenced in a study of OX40 agonist ivuxolimab in advanced cancers. TCRdb's copy holds only in-frame clones and misses some; the assay was immunoSEQ multiplex PCR. This table has 75,000 to 90,000 clones, over 85% appearing once. The sample was CD4+ or CD8+ T cells sorted from blood, taken in a trial of the OX40 agonist ivuxolimab. Receptor source: an adult with an advanced solid tumor such as melanoma, head and neck, liver or kidney cancer.

This chain connects TRBV11-2 to TRBJ2-1; D not resolved. The ends were cut back, 6 bases at V and 2 bases at J, with 2 bases in the middle. This CDR3 spans 11 amino acids. CDR1 is SGHAT and CDR2 is FQNNGV in the germline V gene. The CDR3 DNA is TGTGCCAGCAGTGCCTACAATGAGCAGTTCTTC. It is translated as CASSAYNEQFF.

The J gene is TRBJ2-7, the V gene TRBV30; the D is unclear. The CDR3 runs 13 residues. Germline CDR1 and CDR2: GTSNPN and SVGIG (reference sequence). V was shortened by 2 bases and J by 9 bases, with 17 bases between the two germline ends. The CDR3 region has the DNA TGTGCCTGGAGTATGGGAAGCGAGCGAGGGCAGTACTTC. This gives the protein CAWSMGSERGQYF.

CDR3 sequence reads: CASTLGVTGANVLTF. As DNA, the CDR3 is TGTGCCAGTACGTTAGGGGTGACGGGGGCCAACGTCCTGACTTTC. The chain couples TRBV19 to TRBJ2-6, with D tentatively TRBD1 (5 bases). The ends were cut back, 7 bases at V and 4 bases at J, with 14 bases in the middle. Germline V lookup: CDR1 LNHDA, CDR2 SQIVND (reference sequence). This CDR3 spans 15 amino acids.

This chain links TRBV27 with TRBJ1-5, with D unclear. CDR1 is MNHEY, CDR2 SMNVEV, per germline (reference sequence). The CDR3 sequence is 14 residues long. The V and J ends lost 0 bases and 1 base respectively, with 4 bases between them. This CDR3 is CASSLSSSNQPQHF. The CDR3 DNA reads TGTGCCAGCAGTTTATCATCCAGCAATCAGCCCCAGCATTTT.

The V gene is TRBV7-9, the J gene TRBJ2-7; 10 nucleotides line up with TRBD1. The V and J ends lost 4 bases and 7 bases, in that order; junction bases with no gene match: 7. The length of the CDR3 is 14 residues. Per germline, CDR1 SEHNR and CDR2 FQNEAQ (reference sequence). CDR3 in DNA: TGTGCCAGCAGCTCCCTGGGGACAGGGGCGGAGCAGTACTTC. Translating gives CASSSLGTGAEQYF.

The chain employs TRBV19 and TRBJ1-3; D is undetermined. Germline V gives CDR1 LNHDA, CDR2 SQIVND (reference sequence). The V end lost 8 bases, the J end lost 4 bases, and 15 bases lay between the germline ends. This CDR3 is built from 14 residues. CDR3 in DNA: TGTGCCAGTTGTAGACAACATGCAGGAAACACCATATATTTT. Translating it yields CASCRQHAGNTIYF. Together with reference TRBV19 and TRBJ1-3, the CDR3 gives the full variable domain: DGGITQSPKYLFRKEGQNVTLSCEQNLNHDAMYWYRQDPGQGLRLIYYSQIVNDFQKGDIAEGYSVSREKKESFPLTVTSAQKNPTAFYLCASCRQHAGNTIYFGEGSWLTVV.

Concerning this clone: At one end the junction does not follow the germline gene, possibly because of a read error. The V call is TRBV27, the J call TRBJ2-1; 9 bases line up with TRBD1. The CDR3 length is 16 residues. CDR1 is MNHEY and CDR2 is SMNVEV in the germline V gene (reference sequence). In nucleotides, the CDR3 is TGTGTCAGCAGTCCCCGGGGACAGGGAATCTTCAGTGAGCAGTTCTTC. As protein: CVSSPRGQGIFSEQFF.

The sample holds one count of this clone. The V gene is TRBV6-1, the J gene TRBJ1-5, with 9 nucleotides matching TRBD1. Trimming at V came to 1 base and at J to 6 bases, leaving 10 bases not matched to a gene. This CDR3 spans 17 amino acids. From germline, CDR1 is MNHNS and CDR2 SASEGT. The DNA of the CDR3 is TGTGCCAGCAGTGAAGTAGTTTTGGGGACAGGGAGTCAGCCCCAGCATTTT. Its translation: CASSEVVLGTGSQPQHF.

This chain uses TRBV27 with TRBJ2-1, with 8 bases matching TRBD2. Germline CDR1 is MNHEY and CDR2 is SMNVEV (reference sequence). The CDR3 consists of 16 residues. The J segment lost 4 bases and the V segment lost 5 bases, leaving 10 bases of the junction unmatched. The CDR3 DNA is TGTGCCAGCAGTCCACCGACTAGCGTAGATTACAATGAGCAGTTCTTC. This translates into CASSPPTSVDYNEQFF.

This sequence joins TRBV6-1 and TRBJ1-6; 9 nucleotides match TRBD1. The CDR3 sequence is 17 residues long. V shed 4 bases and J 6 bases; nucleotides not matched to a gene: 10. In germline, CDR1 is MNHNS, CDR2 SASEGT. The CDR3 coding sequence is TGTGCCAGCAGTGTTATGCGGACAGGGGCCTTTAATTCACCCCTCCACTTT. Encoded protein: CASSVMRTGAFNSPLHF.

The rearrangement joins TRBV6-1 to TRBJ2-7, with 9 bases fitting TRBD1. Trimming removed 6 bases from V and 0 bases from J; junction bases left unmatched: 6. Per germline, CDR1 MNHNS and CDR2 SASEGT. This CDR3 has 15 amino acids. The CDR3 sequence: CASSLEGQGSYEQYF. In DNA, the CDR3 is TGTGCCAGCAGCCTAGAGGGACAGGGCTCCTACGAGCAGTACTTC.

The CDR3 is CASSEGRQGGKDTQYF. DNA of the CDR3: TGTGCCAGCAGTGAAGGAAGACAGGGCGGGAAAGATACGCAGTATTTT. The rearrangement uses TRBV2 and TRBJ2-3; possible D gene TRBD1, 7 bases. Trimming shortened V by 1 base and J by 5 bases, and 16 bases separated the two germline ends. Germline-derived CDR1 and CDR2 are SNHLY and FYNNEI. There are 16 residues in the CDR3.

This chain uses TRBV13 with TRBJ2-2, with 13 bases matching TRBD2. The CDR3 consists of 16 residues. In germline, CDR1 is PRHDT, CDR2 FYEKMQ (reference sequence). Unmatched junction bases numbered 4, after V lost 4 bases and J lost 5 bases. CDR3 in amino acids: CASSWTSGSRTGELFF. DNA for the CDR3: TGTGCCAGCAGCTGGACTAGCGGGAGCCGAACCGGGGAGCTGTTTTTT.

The chain is built from TRBV11-3 and TRBJ2-2; perhaps TRBD2 as D (5 bases). Germline CDR1 and CDR2: SGHNT and YENEEA. V dropped 7 bases and J dropped 6 bases, with 9 bases sitting between them. This CDR3 comprises 12 residues. In DNA, the CDR3 is TGTGCCAGCACAGAGGGCCCCGGGGAGCTGTTTTTT. Its protein is CASTEGPGELFF. The complete variable domain, with remaining parts taken from reference TRBV11-3 and TRBJ2-2, reads EAGVVQSPRYKIIEKKQPVAFWCNPISGHNTLYWYLQNLGQGPELLIRYENEEAVDDSQLPKDRFSAERLKGVDSTLKIQPAELGDSAVYLCASTEGPGELFFGEGSRLTVL.

The rearrangement joins TRBV12-5 to TRBJ2-7, with D possibly TRBD1 on 5 matching bases. Germline-derived CDR1 and CDR2 are LGHNT and FRNRAP. Trimming took off 4 bases at V and 6 bases at J, with 7 bases between the two ends. The CDR3 spans 11 residues. CDR3: CASGSGREQYF. The CDR3 bases are TGTGCTAGTGGTTCAGGGCGCGAGCAGTACTTC. Looking up the rest from reference TRBV12-5 and TRBJ2-7 gives the full variable domain: DARVTQTPRHKVTEMGQEVTMRCQPILGHNTVFWYRQTMMQGLELLAYFRNRAPLDDSGMPKDRFSAEMPDATLATLKIQPSEPRDSAVYFCASGSGREQYFGPGTRLTVT.

The chain recombines TRBV7-3 with TRBJ2-1; 8 bases are a match to TRBD1. CDR1 and CDR2 (germline): SGHTA, FQGTGA. This CDR3 has 14 amino acids. V dropped 3 bases and J dropped 7; count of bases not matched to a gene: 5. CDR3 in DNA: TGTGCCAGCAGCTTGGACAGGGTAGTAAATGAGCAGTTCTTC. Its translation is CASSLDRVVNEQFF.

V gene TRBV19 combines with J gene TRBJ1-2, with 9 bases lining up with TRBD1. The CDR3 extends over 14 amino acids. V gave up 6 bases and J gave up 11 bases; unmatched junction bases: 13. Germline loops: CDR1 LNHDA, CDR2 SQIVND (reference sequence). CDR3 coding DNA: TGTGCCAGTAGGTCGGACAGGGGCCCTATGAGGTACACCTTC. Its protein is CASRSDRGPMRYTF.

The rearrangement links TRBV6-6 to TRBJ2-7, with 11 bases fitting TRBD1. This CDR3 comprises 14 residues. The J segment lost 4 bases and the V segment lost 6 bases, leaving 5 bases of the junction unmatched. Per the germline V gene, CDR1 is MNHNY and CDR2 is SVGAGI (reference sequence). For the CDR3, the DNA is TGTGCCAGCAGACCCGGACAGGGGGCATACGAGCAGTACTTC. Protein sequence: CASRPGQGAYEQYF.

The CDR3 nucleotides are TGTGCCAGCAGCTTAGTGGGGACTAGTGAATTTAATACGCAGTATTTT. Its protein product is CASSLVGTSEFNTQYF. The chain couples TRBV7-2 to TRBJ2-3; 8 positions agree with TRBD2. Germline V gives CDR1 SGHTA, CDR2 FQGNSA. With 1 base clipped from V and 7 bases from J, the junction kept 10 bases outside the gene matches. The CDR3 covers 16 residues.

V is TRBV5-6 and J is TRBJ2-1, with 7 bases fitting TRBD2. V trimming: 4 bases; J trimming: 7 bases; junction bases outside the gene matches: 8. Germline values: CDR1 SGHDT, CDR2 YYEEEE. There are 14 residues in the CDR3. The CDR3, as DNA: TGTGCCAGCAGCCCCGGGGGGACTCGGAATGAGCAGTTCTTC. Residues: CASSPGGTRNEQFF. Looking up the rest from reference TRBV5-6 and TRBJ2-1 gives the full variable domain: DAGVTQSPTHLIKTRGQQVTLRCSPKSGHDTVSWYQQALGQGPQFIFQYYEEEERQRGNFPDRFSGHQFPNYSSELNVNALLLGDSALYLCASSPGGTRNEQFFGPGTRLTVL.

V usage is TRBV6-1 and J usage is TRBJ1-6; 8 nucleotides line up with TRBD1. V was pared by 3 bases and J by 14 bases, with 12 bases of the junction left unmatched. There are 15 residues in the CDR3. CDR1 and CDR2 from the germline V gene are MNHNS and SASEGT. CDR3: CASSDPQGASTALHF. The CDR3 coding sequence is TGTGCCAGCAGTGACCCGCAGGGGGCGTCTACAGCCCTCCACTTT.

The chain combines TRBV14 with TRBJ2-7, with D unclear. CDR3 length: 14 amino acids. V lost 5 bases to trimming and J lost 5 bases, with 16 bases between them. In germline, CDR1 is SGHDN, CDR2 FVKESK. CDR3 sequence: CASSLLPKSDEQYF. The CDR3 DNA reads as TGTGCCAGCAGCTTACTCCCCAAGTCGGACGAGCAGTACTTC.

The chain couples TRBV7-3 to TRBJ2-2, with D uncertain. The V gene's germline CDR1 is SGHTA and CDR2 FQGTGA. The length of the CDR3 is 16 residues. Trimming cost V 2 bases and J 4 bases, with 14 bases left between them. CDR3 region: CASSLGVVGSTGELFF. In nucleotides, the CDR3 is TGTGCCAGCAGCTTAGGAGTGGTCGGAAGCACCGGGGAGCTGTTTTTT.

The rearrangement links TRBV6-5 to TRBJ1-2, with D possibly matching TRBD1 (5 bases). CDR3 length equals 14 residues. V lost 6 bases to trimming and J lost 7 bases, with 18 bases between them. CDR1 is MNHEY and CDR2 is SVGAGI in the germline V gene. The CDR3 sequence: CASSSPARVSGYTF. CDR3 bases: TGTGCCAGCAGCTCGCCGGCCAGGGTGTCTGGCTACACCTTC.

V usage is TRBV20-1 and J usage is TRBJ1-2, with D hard to call. This CDR3 comprises 11 residues. The germline gives CDR1 DFQATT, CDR2 SNEGSKA (reference sequence). Trimming shortened V by 1 base and J by 4 bases, and 4 bases separated the two germline ends. The CDR3 DNA reads as TGCAGTGCTAGAGGGGTCTATGGCTACACCTTC. Its translation is CSARGVYGYTF.

The gene calls are TRBV19 and TRBJ1-1; the match to TRBD1 covers 8 bases. Unmatched junction bases numbered 11, after V lost 4 bases and J lost 7 bases. The CDR3 contains 15 residues. Germline V CDR1 and CDR2: LNHDA, SQIVND (reference sequence). CDR3 DNA sequence: TGTGCCAGTAGTACCAAAACAGGGGGAATGGGTGAAGCTTTCTTT. Protein: CASSTKTGGMGEAFF.